This is a list of T cell receptor beta chains from one sample in a study of CD8 T cells in Susac syndrome. TCRdb reprocessed the immunoSEQ multiplex PCR reads via MiXCR and lists one record per CDR3 protein. The sample carries approximately 120,000 distinct CDR3 sequences, approximately 89% recorded once. Material: CD8+ T cells from PBMCs. Receptors were obtained from a human donor with multiple sclerosis. Both conserved end residues are part of each CDR3. The order of the fields is clone size, D gene, J gene, V gene, CDR3 protein, CDR3 DNA. D genes are given only for firm matches. Expanded clones are given a class, and other clones once, few, many or no size at all.

once	NA	TRBJ2-5	TRBV4-1	CASSQYPGGEETQYF	TGCGCCAGCAGCCAATATCCAGGCGGGGAAGAGACCCAGTACTTC
NA	NA	TRBJ2-7	TRBV28	CASTPAGLSTIFSYEQYF	TGTGCCAGCACCCCGGCGGGACTGAGTACCATCTTCTCCTACGAGCAGTACTTC
NA	TRBD2	TRBJ2-7	TRBV27	CASRTGTSDTYEQYF	TGTGCCAGCAGAACCGGGACTAGCGACACCTACGAGCAGTACTTC
few	NA	TRBJ1-5	TRBV7-8	CASSQPSHGGERPQHF	TGTGCCAGCAGCCAACCGTCCCACGGTGGGGAAAGGCCCCAGCATTTT
NA	TRBD2	TRBJ2-2	TRBV29-1	CSVELAGTSGYTGELFF	TGCAGCGTTGAATTAGCCGGGACTAGCGGGTACACCGGGGAGCTGTTTTTT
few	NA	TRBJ2-7	TRBV29-1	CSVAGLRLNEQYF	TGCAGCGTTGCTGGACTACGGCTTAACGAGCAGTACTTC
once	TRBD2	TRBJ2-1	TRBV25-1	CASSEMKREGEGEQFF	TGTGCCAGCAGTGAAATGAAGCGGGAGGGCGAGGGTGAGCAGTTCTTC
once	TRBD2	TRBJ2-1	TRBV28	CASSPDRLAGRNNEQFF	TGTGCCAGCAGCCCAGACCGACTAGCGGGTAGAAACAATGAGCAGTTCTTC
NA	NA	TRBJ2-1	TRBV27	CASSYSRLNEQFF	TGTGCCAGCAGTTATTCTAGGTTAAATGAGCAGTTCTTC
few	NA	TRBJ2-7	TRBV20-1	CSARDLSENYEQYF	TGCAGTGCTAGAGATCTGAGCGAGAACTACGAGCAGTACTTC
NA	NA	TRBJ1-5	TRBV27	CASRPGLSNQPQHF	TGTGCCAGCAGGCCCGGACTGAGCAATCAGCCCCAGCATTTT
NA	TRBD2	TRBJ2-1	TRBV24-1	CATSDATSGSSYNEQFF	TGTGCCACCAGTGATGCTACTAGCGGCAGCTCCTACAATGAGCAGTTCTTC
NA	NA	TRBJ1-1	TRBV30	CAWSEGREITEAFF	TGTGCCTGGAGTGAGGGCAGGGAGATCACTGAAGCTTTCTTT
NA	NA	TRBJ2-3	TRBV4-1	CASSQGGGITDTQYF	TGCGCCAGCAGCCAAGGGGGCGGGATCACAGATACGCAGTATTTT
once	TRBD2	TRBJ2-1	TRBV3-1	CASSQDPLEWRERDNEQFF	TGTGCCAGCAGCCAAGACCCACTAGAGTGGCGGGAGAGGGACAATGAGCAGTTCTTC
NA	TRBD2	TRBJ2-5	TRBV28	CASSIPGTSGQETQYF	TGTGCCAGCAGTATCCCCGGGACTAGCGGCCAAGAGACCCAGTACTTC
NA	TRBD1	TRBJ2-6	TRBV30	CAWSGLAGGISGANVLTF	TGTGCCTGGAGTGGATTGGCAGGGGGCATTTCTGGGGCCAACGTCCTGACTTTC
NA	NA	TRBJ2-7	TRBV6-2/TRBV6-3	CASAYSREVDEQYF	TGTGCCAGCGCCTACTCCAGGGAAGTGGACGAGCAGTACTTC
NA	TRBD1	TRBJ1-2	TRBV4-1	CASSQTTGGGLNYGYTF	TGCGCCAGCAGCCAAACTACAGGGGGCGGCCTGAACTATGGCTACACCTTC
NA	NA	TRBJ2-7	TRBV12-3/TRBV12-4	CASSERGAPGDEQYF	TGTGCCAGCAGCGAAAGGGGTGCCCCGGGGGACGAGCAGTACTTC
NA	NA	TRBJ2-7	TRBV4-1	CASSPSQSSGYEQYF	TGCGCCAGCAGCCCGTCCCAGAGTTCTGGCTACGAGCAGTACTTC
NA	TRBD2	TRBJ2-7	TRBV20-1	CSATPLAEVAYEQYF	TGCAGTGCTACCCCCCTAGCGGAGGTGGCCTACGAGCAGTACTTC
NA	NA	TRBJ1-1	TRBV6-4	CASSRSAGAGYTEAFF	TGTGCCAGCAGTCGGTCGGCAGGGGCTGGCTATACTGAAGCTTTCTTT
once	NA	TRBJ1-1	TRBV20-1	CSARVQGLNTEAFF	TGCAGTGCTAGAGTACAGGGACTAAACACTGAAGCTTTCTTT
NA	NA	TRBJ2-7	TRBV6-5	CASSYYTGREQYF	TGTGCCAGCAGTTACTACACGGGGCGGGAGCAGTACTTC
NA	NA	TRBJ2-3	TRBV6-4	CASSDVDTQYF	TGTGCCAGCAGTGACGTAGATACGCAGTATTTT
NA	NA	TRBJ1-3	TRBV6-6	CASSYYGPNNTIYF	TGTGCCAGCAGTTACTACGGACCGAACAACACCATATATTTT
NA	NA	TRBJ1-1	TRBV20-1	CSATDRMNTEAFF	TGCAGTGCTACCGACAGGATGAACACTGAAGCTTTCTTT
NA	TRBD1	TRBJ2-1	TRBV27	CASSLGGTGAPNEQFF	TGTGCCAGCAGTTTAGGAGGGACAGGGGCCCCCAATGAGCAGTTCTTC
NA	NA	TRBJ1-4	TRBV30	CAYRAAGRLTEKLFF	TGTGCCTACCGCGCGGCAGGGCGGTTGACAGAAAAACTGTTTTTT
NA	TRBD2	TRBJ2-7	TRBV12-3/TRBV12-4	CASREREGYEQYF	TGTGCCTCCCGGGAGCGGGAGGGTTACGAGCAGTACTTC
NA	NA	TRBJ2-1	TRBV4-2	CASSQEFGGYNEQFF	TGTGCCAGCAGCCAAGAGTTCGGAGGCTACAATGAGCAGTTCTTC
NA	NA	TRBJ2-5	TRBV19	CASSPDGEETQYF	TGTGCCAGTAGTCCGGACGGAGAAGAGACCCAGTACTTC
NA	TRBD1	TRBJ1-1	TRBV19	CASSIGKGAFEAFF	TGTGCCAGTAGTATAGGGAAGGGGGCATTTGAAGCTTTCTTT
NA	NA	TRBJ1-1	TRBV5-4	CASSEGTEAFF	TGTGCCAGCAGCGAAGGTACTGAAGCTTTCTTT
NA	NA	TRBJ2-3	TRBV7-2	CASSSGLGTDTQYF	TGTGCCAGCAGCTCGGGGCTTGGCACAGATACGCAGTATTTT
once	NA	TRBJ2-1	TRBV12-3/TRBV12-4	CASSLLGEQFF	TGTGCCAGCAGTCTACTTGGGGAGCAGTTCTTC
NA	NA	TRBJ1-1	TRBV28	CASSLGQTRTEAFF	TGTGCCAGCAGCTTGGGCCAAACGAGGACTGAAGCTTTCTTT
NA	NA	TRBJ1-2	TRBV3-1	CASSQESLPSYYGYTF	TGTGCCAGCAGCCAAGAGTCCTTGCCCAGCTACTATGGCTACACCTTC
NA	NA	TRBJ2-4	TRBV2	CASKRGDQGLKNIQYF	TGTGCCAGCAAGAGAGGGGATCAGGGGCTTAAAAACATTCAGTACTTC
NA	NA	TRBJ1-5	TRBV6-2/TRBV6-3	CASSYGGYNQPQHF	TGTGCCAGCAGTTACGGGGGGTACAATCAGCCCCAGCATTTT